The rows below give T cell receptor beta chains drawn from one sample of a study of cytomegalovirus exposure and HLA in healthy donors. Measured with immunoSEQ multiplex PCR; TCRdb has only the in-frame clones, and not every one. The profile shows more than 150,000 clones, just over 75% of them singletons. The sequenced sample was PBMCs. The source is a man aged 40-49 years in good health and CMV-seronegative. Each CDR3 is given with its conserved first and last residue. The order of the fields is CDR3 protein, CDR3 DNA, clone size, V gene, J gene, D gene. A D gene is named only where the DNA matches it firmly. Only part of the rows carry a size: once, few, many, or a class if the clone is expanded.

CDR3aa: CASSQTPGADEQYF
CDR3nt: TGCGCCAGCAGCCAGACCCCTGGGGCCGATGAGCAGTACTTC
abundance: few
v_gene: TRBV4-1
j_gene: TRBJ2-7
d_gene: -

CDR3aa: CASSSVYTGELFF
CDR3nt: TGCGCCAGCAGCTCGGTGTACACCGGGGAGCTGTTTTTT
abundance: -
v_gene: TRBV5-1
j_gene: TRBJ2-2
d_gene: -

CDR3aa: CASSVVAGGADTQYF
CDR3nt: TGTGCCAGCAGCGTAGTAGCGGGAGGGGCAGATACGCAGTATTTT
abundance: few
v_gene: TRBV9
j_gene: TRBJ2-3
d_gene: TRBD2

CDR3aa: CASPLGTPTTNTEAFF
CDR3nt: TGTGCCAGCCCACTTGGGACTCCGACAACGAACACTGAAGCTTTCTTT
abundance: -
v_gene: TRBV7-2
j_gene: TRBJ1-1
d_gene: -

CDR3aa: CASREDGLYGYTF
CDR3nt: TGTGCCAGCAGGGAGGACGGCCTCTATGGCTACACCTTC
abundance: -
v_gene: TRBV6-1
j_gene: TRBJ1-2
d_gene: -

CDR3aa: CASSFSGRVTDTQYF
CDR3nt: TGTGCCAGCAGCTTCAGCGGGAGGGTCACAGATACGCAGTATTTT
abundance: -
v_gene: TRBV5-4
j_gene: TRBJ2-3
d_gene: TRBD2

CDR3aa: CASNGRGFRSDTQYF
CDR3nt: TGTGCCAGCAACGGGAGAGGATTTCGCTCAGATACGCAGTATTTT
abundance: -
v_gene: TRBV27
j_gene: TRBJ2-3
d_gene: -

CDR3aa: CASSPQTSGFYEQYF
CDR3nt: TGTGCCAGCAGCCCTCAGACTAGCGGCTTCTACGAGCAGTACTTC
abundance: -
v_gene: TRBV4-2
j_gene: TRBJ2-7
d_gene: TRBD2

CDR3aa: CASSSVGSSYEQYF
CDR3nt: TGTGCCAGCAGCTCCGTCGGGAGCTCCTACGAGCAGTACTTC
abundance: -
v_gene: TRBV5-6
j_gene: TRBJ2-7
d_gene: -

CDR3aa: CASRQGTETQYF
CDR3nt: TGCGCCAGCCGACAGGGTACGGAGACCCAGTACTTC
abundance: -
v_gene: TRBV10-2
j_gene: TRBJ2-5
d_gene: TRBD1

CDR3aa: CASSVGVRSYNEQFF
CDR3nt: TGTGCCAGCAGCGTAGGGGTGAGGTCCTACAATGAGCAGTTCTTC
abundance: -
v_gene: TRBV9
j_gene: TRBJ2-1
d_gene: -

CDR3aa: CASSAGGRYGYTF
CDR3nt: TGCGCCAGCAGTGCGGGGGGTCGATATGGCTACACCTTC
abundance: -
v_gene: TRBV10-1
j_gene: TRBJ1-2
d_gene: -

CDR3aa: CASDRRSSYNEQFF
CDR3nt: TGTGCCAGCGATCGGAGAAGCTCCTACAATGAGCAGTTCTTC
abundance: -
v_gene: TRBV7-9
j_gene: TRBJ2-1
d_gene: -

CDR3aa: CASRGPRGTEAFF
CDR3nt: TGCGCCAGCAGAGGACCACGGGGGACTGAAGCTTTCTTT
abundance: -
v_gene: TRBV10-2
j_gene: TRBJ1-1
d_gene: -

CDR3aa: CSVESTQYF
CDR3nt: TGCAGCGTTGAGAGTACGCAGTATTTT
abundance: once
v_gene: TRBV29-1
j_gene: TRBJ2-3
d_gene: -

CDR3aa: CASSSGLGNTIYF
CDR3nt: TGTGCCAGCAGCTCAGGCCTCGGAAACACCATATATTTT
abundance: -
v_gene: TRBV7-3
j_gene: TRBJ1-3
d_gene: -

CDR3aa: CASSEATPREQYF
CDR3nt: TGTGCCAGCAGTGAAGCGACTCCAAGGGAGCAGTACTTC
abundance: -
v_gene: TRBV6-1
j_gene: TRBJ2-7
d_gene: -

CDR3aa: CASSQGGRMSDTQYF
CDR3nt: TGCGCCAGCAGCCAAGGCGGGAGGATGTCAGATACGCAGTATTTT
abundance: -
v_gene: TRBV4-1
j_gene: TRBJ2-3
d_gene: TRBD2

CDR3aa: CASTLTGEGNQPQHF
CDR3nt: TGTGCCAGTACCTTGACAGGGGAAGGCAATCAGCCCCAGCATTTT
abundance: few
v_gene: TRBV19
j_gene: TRBJ1-5
d_gene: TRBD1

CDR3aa: CASGSRTSGRNTGELFF
CDR3nt: TGTGCTAGTGGTTCTCGGACTAGCGGGAGGAACACCGGGGAGCTGTTTTTT
abundance: few
v_gene: TRBV12-5
j_gene: TRBJ2-2
d_gene: TRBD2

CDR3aa: CASSLFGNTNTEAFF
CDR3nt: TGTGCCAGCAGCTTATTTGGCAATACCAACACTGAAGCTTTCTTT
abundance: -
v_gene: TRBV7-2
j_gene: TRBJ1-1
d_gene: -

CDR3aa: CASSLIGGYTEAFF
CDR3nt: TGTGCCAGCAGTTTAATAGGAGGCTACACTGAAGCTTTCTTT
abundance: -
v_gene: TRBV27
j_gene: TRBJ1-1
d_gene: -

CDR3aa: CASRARVVNTEAFF
CDR3nt: TGCGCCAGCAGGGCACGGGTTGTGAACACTGAAGCTTTCTTT
abundance: few
v_gene: TRBV5-1
j_gene: TRBJ1-1
d_gene: -

CDR3aa: CASNPLAGEQYF
CDR3nt: TGTGCCAGCAATCCACTAGCGGGCGAGCAGTACTTC
abundance: -
v_gene: TRBV6-1
j_gene: TRBJ2-7
d_gene: TRBD2

CDR3aa: CASSFGGSSYEQYF
CDR3nt: TGTGCCAGCAGCTTCGGCGGGAGCTCCTACGAGCAGTACTTC
abundance: -
v_gene: TRBV7-9
j_gene: TRBJ2-7
d_gene: TRBD2

CDR3aa: CASSLGTGKVPEAFF
CDR3nt: TGTGCCAGCAGCTTAGGGACAGGGAAAGTCCCTGAAGCTTTCTTT
abundance: -
v_gene: TRBV7-3
j_gene: TRBJ1-1
d_gene: TRBD1

CDR3aa: CASSETGIYGNEKLFF
CDR3nt: TGTGCCAGCAGTGAGACTGGAATATATGGCAATGAAAAACTGTTTTTT
abundance: -
v_gene: TRBV6-1
j_gene: TRBJ1-4
d_gene: -

CDR3aa: CASSDPGREQYF
CDR3nt: TGCGCCAGCAGTGATCCAGGGCGCGAGCAGTACTTC
abundance: -
v_gene: TRBV10-1
j_gene: TRBJ2-7
d_gene: -

CDR3aa: CASSLVSRDTQYF
CDR3nt: TGCGCCAGCAGCTTGGTATCGCGAGATACGCAGTATTTT
abundance: -
v_gene: TRBV5-1
j_gene: TRBJ2-3
d_gene: -

CDR3aa: CAAGGRGNSLYGYTF
CDR3nt: TGTGCCGCGGGGGGTAGGGGTAATTCCCTCTATGGCTACACCTTC
abundance: -
v_gene: TRBV27
j_gene: TRBJ1-2
d_gene: -

CDR3aa: CASRLPGQLSGNTIYF
CDR3nt: TGTGCCAGCAGGCTTCCGGGACAGCTCTCTGGAAACACCATATATTTT
abundance: -
v_gene: TRBV28
j_gene: TRBJ1-3
d_gene: TRBD1

CDR3aa: CASSTGQANTGELFF
CDR3nt: TGTGCCAGTAGTACCGGACAGGCGAACACCGGGGAGCTGTTTTTT
abundance: -
v_gene: TRBV19
j_gene: TRBJ2-2
d_gene: TRBD1

CDR3aa: CASSLDSVSYNEQFF
CDR3nt: TGTGCCAGCAGCTTGGATAGCGTCTCCTACAATGAGCAGTTCTTC
abundance: -
v_gene: TRBV5-4
j_gene: TRBJ2-1
d_gene: -

CDR3aa: CAWSVREGRQETQYF
CDR3nt: TGTGCCTGGAGTGTAAGAGAGGGGAGGCAAGAGACCCAGTACTTC
abundance: -
v_gene: TRBV30
j_gene: TRBJ2-5
d_gene: -

CDR3aa: CASSLNRGGGEQYF
CDR3nt: TGTGCCAGCAGTCTAAACAGGGGCGGTGGCGAGCAGTACTTC
abundance: -
v_gene: TRBV6-1
j_gene: TRBJ2-7
d_gene: TRBD1

CDR3aa: CASSQPYRGTNEKLFF
CDR3nt: TGCGCCAGCAGCCAACCCTACAGGGGTACTAATGAAAAACTGTTTTTT
abundance: few
v_gene: TRBV4-1
j_gene: TRBJ1-4
d_gene: TRBD1

CDR3aa: CASSAGTRPTGELFF
CDR3nt: TGTGCCAGCAGCGCGGGAACGAGGCCCACCGGGGAGCTGTTTTTT
abundance: -
v_gene: TRBV9
j_gene: TRBJ2-2
d_gene: -

CDR3aa: CASSSLSISYEQYF
CDR3nt: TGTGCCAGCAGCTCCCTATCCATCTCCTACGAGCAGTACTTC
abundance: -
v_gene: TRBV11-2
j_gene: TRBJ2-7
d_gene: -

CDR3aa: CASSLGLAGGYEQFF
CDR3nt: TGTGCCAGCAGCTTAGGGCTAGCGGGAGGATATGAGCAGTTCTTC
abundance: -
v_gene: TRBV11-1
j_gene: TRBJ2-1
d_gene: TRBD2

CDR3aa: CASSLRLNSNQPQHF
CDR3nt: TGTGCCAGCAGCTTGAGACTCAATAGCAATCAGCCCCAGCATTTT
abundance: -
v_gene: TRBV5-8
j_gene: TRBJ1-5
d_gene: -

CDR3aa: CASSTGLGETQYF
CDR3nt: TGTGCCAGCTCTACAGGGTTAGGAGAGACCCAGTACTTC
abundance: few
v_gene: TRBV18
j_gene: TRBJ2-5
d_gene: -